This entry is about one TCR beta chain. Method: immunoSEQ multiplex PCR; TCRdb's copy keeps in-frame clones and lacks some. The sample contains 70,000 to 75,000 clones, roughly 89% of which appear only once. The data derive from a study of control samples from healthy donors and cancer patients. V lost 5 bases to trimming and J lost 4 bases, with 8 bases between them. There are 13 residues in the CDR3. Germline V gene data show CDR1 as KGHDR and CDR2 as SFDVKD. V usage is TRBV24-1 and J usage is TRBJ2-1, with D unclear. Sequenced material: PBMCs. The TCR comes from a man aged 55 to 70 with lung cancer. CDR3: CATSGKPYNEQFF. CDR3 bases: TGTGCCACCAGTGGTAAACCTTACAATGAGCAGTTCTTC.